This TCR beta chain emerged from a study of identical twins. This clonotype was recorded many times. Each CDR3 protein gets one entry after TCRdb re-called the 5' RACE reads with MiXCR. The table lists about 300,000 distinct CDR3 sequences, 12% of them singletons. The same data also went into a second study, on yellow fever vaccine responses in identical twins.

Sequencing was carried out using CD8+ T cells sorted from blood. The origin of this receptor is a woman aged 18-29 years in good health.

The CDR3 nucleotides are TGTGCCAGCAGCTTAGCCAGCGGGGGAAGCACAGATACGCAGTATTTT. This encodes CASSLASGGSTDTQYF. This chain joins TRBV7-9 and TRBJ2-3, with TRBD2 identical over 8 bases. The CDR3 has 16 amino acids. Germline V lookup: CDR1 SEHNR, CDR2 FQNEAQ (reference sequence). V shed 0 bases, J shed 0 bases, and the junction held 2 bases outside the gene matches. Supplemented by reference TRBV7-9 and TRBJ2-3, the full variable domain reads DTGVSQNPRHKITKRGQNVTFRCDPISEHNRLYWYRQTLGQGPEFLTYFQNEAQLEKSRLLSDRFSAERPKGSFSTLEIQRTEQGDSAMYLCASSLASGGSTDTQYFGPGTRLTVL.